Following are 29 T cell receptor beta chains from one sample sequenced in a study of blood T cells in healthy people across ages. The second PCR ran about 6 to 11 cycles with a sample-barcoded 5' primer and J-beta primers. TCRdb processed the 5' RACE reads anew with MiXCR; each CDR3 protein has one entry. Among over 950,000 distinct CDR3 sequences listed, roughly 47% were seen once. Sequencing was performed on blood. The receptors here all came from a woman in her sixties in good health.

DNA for the CDR3: TGTGCCAGCAGTTTGTACAGGACCTGCGAGCAGTACTTC. Amino acid sequence: CASSLYRTCEQYF. The chain uses TRBV12-3 or TRBV12-4 and TRBJ2-7; the D gene is possibly TRBD1 (5 bases). There are 13 residues in the CDR3. Trimming pared 3 bases from V and 6 bases from J, leaving 12 bases between.

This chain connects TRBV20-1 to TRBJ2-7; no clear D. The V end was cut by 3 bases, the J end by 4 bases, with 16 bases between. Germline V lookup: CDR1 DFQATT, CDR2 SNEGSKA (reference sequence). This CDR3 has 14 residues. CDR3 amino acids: CSARARASFYEQYF. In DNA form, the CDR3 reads TGCAGTGCTAGGGCCCGGGCCTCATTTTACGAGCAGTACTTC.

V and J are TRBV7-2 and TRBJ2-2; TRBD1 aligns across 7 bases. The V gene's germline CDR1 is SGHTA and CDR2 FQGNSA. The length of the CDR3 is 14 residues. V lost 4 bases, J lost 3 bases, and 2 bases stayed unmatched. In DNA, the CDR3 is TGTGCCAGCAGCTCGGGACAGTACACCGGGGAGCTGTTTTTT. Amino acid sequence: CASSSGQYTGELFF.

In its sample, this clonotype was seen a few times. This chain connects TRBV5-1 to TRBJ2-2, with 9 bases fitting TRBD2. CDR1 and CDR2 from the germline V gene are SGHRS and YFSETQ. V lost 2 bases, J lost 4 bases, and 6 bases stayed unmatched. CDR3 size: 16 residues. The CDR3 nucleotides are TGCGCCAGCAGCTTCCCTAGCGGGATCTCCACCGGGGAGCTGTTTTTT. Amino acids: CASSFPSGISTGELFF.

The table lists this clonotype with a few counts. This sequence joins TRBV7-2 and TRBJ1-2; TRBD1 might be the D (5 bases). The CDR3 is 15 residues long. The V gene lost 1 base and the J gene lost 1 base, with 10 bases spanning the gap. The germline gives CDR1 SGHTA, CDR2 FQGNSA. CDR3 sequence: CASSLGSGDNYGYTF. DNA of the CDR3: TGTGCCAGCAGCTTAGGATCGGGGGATAACTATGGCTACACCTTC.

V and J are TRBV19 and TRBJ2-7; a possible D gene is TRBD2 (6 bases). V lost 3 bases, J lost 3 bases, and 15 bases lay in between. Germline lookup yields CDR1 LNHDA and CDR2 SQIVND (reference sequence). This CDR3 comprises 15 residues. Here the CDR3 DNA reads TGTGCCAGTAGTATCTCACTAGCTGGCGGCTACGAGCAGTACTTC. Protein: CASSISLAGGYEQYF.

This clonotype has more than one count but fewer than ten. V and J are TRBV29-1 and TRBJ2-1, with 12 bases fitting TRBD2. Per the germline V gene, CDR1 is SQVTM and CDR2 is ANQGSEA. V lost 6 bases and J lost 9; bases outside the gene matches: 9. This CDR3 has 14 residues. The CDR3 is CSVLAGGQGGEQFF. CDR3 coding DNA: TGCAGCGTGCTAGCGGGAGGGCAGGGGGGTGAGCAGTTCTTC.

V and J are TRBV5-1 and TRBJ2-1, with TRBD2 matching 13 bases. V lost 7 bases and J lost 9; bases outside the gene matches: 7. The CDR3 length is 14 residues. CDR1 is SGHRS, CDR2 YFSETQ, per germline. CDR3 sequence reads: CASQGLAGESEQFF. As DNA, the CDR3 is TGCGCCAGCCAAGGACTAGCGGGAGAATCTGAGCAGTTCTTC.

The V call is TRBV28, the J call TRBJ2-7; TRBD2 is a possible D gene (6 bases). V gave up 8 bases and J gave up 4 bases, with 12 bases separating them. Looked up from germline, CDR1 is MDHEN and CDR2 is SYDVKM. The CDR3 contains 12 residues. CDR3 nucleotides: TGTGCCAGCCGGGACTTCGGTTACGAGCAGTACTTC. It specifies CASRDFGYEQYF.

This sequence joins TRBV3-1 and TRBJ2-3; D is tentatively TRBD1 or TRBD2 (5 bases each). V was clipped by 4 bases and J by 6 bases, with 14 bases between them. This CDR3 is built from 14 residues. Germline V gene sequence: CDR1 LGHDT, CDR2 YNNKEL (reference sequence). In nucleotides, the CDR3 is TGTGCCAGCAGCCTATGGGACCGAGTCGATACGCAGTATTTT. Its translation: CASSLWDRVDTQYF.

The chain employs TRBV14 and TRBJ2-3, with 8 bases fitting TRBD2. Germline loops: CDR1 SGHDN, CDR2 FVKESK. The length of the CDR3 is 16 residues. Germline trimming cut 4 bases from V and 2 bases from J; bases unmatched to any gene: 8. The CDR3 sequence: CASSPPGTRTTDTQYF. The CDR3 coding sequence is TGTGCCAGCAGCCCACCCGGGACTAGGACCACAGATACGCAGTATTTT.

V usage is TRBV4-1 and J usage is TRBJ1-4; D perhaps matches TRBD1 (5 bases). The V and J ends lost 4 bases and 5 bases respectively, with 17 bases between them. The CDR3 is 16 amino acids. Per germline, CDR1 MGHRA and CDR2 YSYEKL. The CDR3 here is CASSRSTQGMNEKLFF. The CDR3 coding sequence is TGCGCCAGCAGCCGGTCCACCCAGGGTATGAATGAAAAACTGTTTTTT.

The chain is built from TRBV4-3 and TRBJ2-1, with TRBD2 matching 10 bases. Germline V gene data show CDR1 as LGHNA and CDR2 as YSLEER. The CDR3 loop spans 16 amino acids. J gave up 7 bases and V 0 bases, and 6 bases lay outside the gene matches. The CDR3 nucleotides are TGCGCCAGCAGCCAAGATCGGGGACTAGCGACAAATGAGCAGTTCTTC. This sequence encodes CASSQDRGLATNEQFF.

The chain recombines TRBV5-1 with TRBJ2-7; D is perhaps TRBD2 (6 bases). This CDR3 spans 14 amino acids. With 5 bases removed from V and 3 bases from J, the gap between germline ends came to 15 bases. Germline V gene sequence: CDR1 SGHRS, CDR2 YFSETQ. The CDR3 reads CASRSDLGGYEQYF. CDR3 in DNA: TGCGCCAGCAGGTCTGATTTGGGGGGCTACGAGCAGTACTTC.

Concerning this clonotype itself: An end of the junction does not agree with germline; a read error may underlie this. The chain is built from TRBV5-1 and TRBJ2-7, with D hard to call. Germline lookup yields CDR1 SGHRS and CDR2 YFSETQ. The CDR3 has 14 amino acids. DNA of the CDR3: TGCGCCAGCAGCTTGTCGGAGCACCTCTACGAGCGGTACTTC. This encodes CASSLSEHLYERYF.

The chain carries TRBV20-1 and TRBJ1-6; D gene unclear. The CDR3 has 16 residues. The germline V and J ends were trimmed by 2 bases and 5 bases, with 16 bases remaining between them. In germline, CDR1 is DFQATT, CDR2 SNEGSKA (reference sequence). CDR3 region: CSARSDERADNSPLHF. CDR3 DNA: TGCAGTGCTAGATCGGACGAACGGGCCGATAATTCACCCCTCCACTTT.

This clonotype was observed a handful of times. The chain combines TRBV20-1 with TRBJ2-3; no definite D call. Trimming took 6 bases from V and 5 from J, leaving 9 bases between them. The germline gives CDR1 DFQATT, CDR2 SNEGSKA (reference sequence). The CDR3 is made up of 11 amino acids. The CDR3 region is CSASIVDTQYF. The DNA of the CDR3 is TGCAGTGCAAGTATAGTAGATACGCAGTATTTT.

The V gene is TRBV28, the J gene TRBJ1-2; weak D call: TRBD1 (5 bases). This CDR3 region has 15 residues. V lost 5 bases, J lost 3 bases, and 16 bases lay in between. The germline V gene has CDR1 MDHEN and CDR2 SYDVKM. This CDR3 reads CASSPGTSLDYGYTF. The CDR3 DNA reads TGTGCCAGCAGTCCCGGGACCTCGCTCGACTATGGCTACACCTTC.

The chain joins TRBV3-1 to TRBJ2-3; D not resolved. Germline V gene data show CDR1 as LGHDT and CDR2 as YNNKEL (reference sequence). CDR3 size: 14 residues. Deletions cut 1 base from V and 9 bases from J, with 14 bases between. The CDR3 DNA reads TGTGCCAGCAGCCAAGGGCCGGTACCTTTAACGCAGTATTTT. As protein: CASSQGPVPLTQYF.

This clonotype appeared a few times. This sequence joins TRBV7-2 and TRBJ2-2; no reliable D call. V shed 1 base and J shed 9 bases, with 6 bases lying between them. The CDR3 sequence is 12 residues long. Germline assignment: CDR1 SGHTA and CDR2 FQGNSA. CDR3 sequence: CASSLERRELFF. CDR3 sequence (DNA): TGTGCCAGCAGCTTAGAGCGCCGGGAGCTGTTTTTT.

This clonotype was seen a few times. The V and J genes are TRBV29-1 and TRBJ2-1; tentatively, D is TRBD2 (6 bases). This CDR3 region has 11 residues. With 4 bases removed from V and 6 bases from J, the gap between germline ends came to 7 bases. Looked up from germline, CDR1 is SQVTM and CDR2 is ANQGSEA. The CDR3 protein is CSVGTTNEQFF. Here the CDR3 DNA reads TGCAGCGTTGGGACTACCAATGAGCAGTTCTTC.

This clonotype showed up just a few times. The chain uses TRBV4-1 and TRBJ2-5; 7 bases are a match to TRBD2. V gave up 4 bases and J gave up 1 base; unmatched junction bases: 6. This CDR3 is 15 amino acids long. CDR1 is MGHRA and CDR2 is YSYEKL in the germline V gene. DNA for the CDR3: TGCGCCAGCAGCCGCCAGGCTAGCGGCCAAGAGACCCAGTACTTC. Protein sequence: CASSRQASGQETQYF.

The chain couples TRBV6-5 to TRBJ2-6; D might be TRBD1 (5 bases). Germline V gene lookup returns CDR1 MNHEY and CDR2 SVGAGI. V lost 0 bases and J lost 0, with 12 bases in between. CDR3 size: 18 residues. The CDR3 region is CASSYSRQSLSGANVLTF. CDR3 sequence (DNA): TGTGCCAGCAGTTACTCGAGACAGAGCCTCTCTGGGGCCAACGTCCTGACTTTC.

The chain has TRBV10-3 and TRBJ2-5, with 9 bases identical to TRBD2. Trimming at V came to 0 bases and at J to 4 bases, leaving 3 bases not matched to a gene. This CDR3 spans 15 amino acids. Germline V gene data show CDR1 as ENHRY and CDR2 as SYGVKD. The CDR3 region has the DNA TGTGCCATCAGTGAGTCTGCGGGAGGGGGAGAGACCCAGTACTTC. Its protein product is CAISESAGGGETQYF.

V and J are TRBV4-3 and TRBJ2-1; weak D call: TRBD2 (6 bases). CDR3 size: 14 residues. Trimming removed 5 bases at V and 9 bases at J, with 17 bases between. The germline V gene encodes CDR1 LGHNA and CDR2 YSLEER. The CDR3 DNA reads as TGCGCCAGCAGCAGCAATGACGGGGGTGGTGAGCAGTTCTTC. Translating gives CASSSNDGGGEQFF.

CDR3 nucleotide sequence: TGCGCCAGCAGCCACCACTACCGGACACCTCACGAGCAGTACTTC. Translating it yields CASSHHYRTPHEQYF. The chain recombines TRBV4-3 with TRBJ2-7; D may be TRBD1 (5 bases). Germline CDR1 reads LGHNA; CDR2 reads YSLEER. V was cut by 3 bases and J by 5 bases, with 17 bases left in between. The CDR3 sequence is 15 residues long.

The CDR3 spells CASSFTRAYNEQFF. The DNA of the CDR3 is TGTGCCAGCAGTTTTACCCGGGCCTACAATGAGCAGTTCTTC. The genes are TRBV12-3 or TRBV12-4 and TRBJ2-1; D not certain. This CDR3 comprises 14 residues. V was clipped by 3 bases and J by 2 bases, with 8 bases between them.

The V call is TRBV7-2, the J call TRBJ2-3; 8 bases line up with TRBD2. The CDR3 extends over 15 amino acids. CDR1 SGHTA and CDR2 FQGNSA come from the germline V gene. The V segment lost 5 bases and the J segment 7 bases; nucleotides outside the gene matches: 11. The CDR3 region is CASSPSGSPRNTQYF. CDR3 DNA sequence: TGTGCCAGCAGCCCGAGCGGGAGCCCGAGGAATACGCAGTATTTT.

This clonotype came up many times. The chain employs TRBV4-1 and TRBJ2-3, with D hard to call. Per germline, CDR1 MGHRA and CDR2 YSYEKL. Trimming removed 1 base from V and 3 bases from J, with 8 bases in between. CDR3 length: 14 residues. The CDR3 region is CASSQAGGTDTQYF. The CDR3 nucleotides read TGCGCCAGCAGCCAAGCGGGTGGGACAGATACGCAGTATTTT.